Below are 14 T cell receptor beta chains sequenced from a single sample in a study of regulatory T cells in long-lasting Graves disease. Combining iRepertoire HTBI primers with Arm-PCR of CDR3 regions, the authors built TCR beta libraries. One entry per CDR3 protein, called by TCRdb with MiXCR from the multiplex PCR reads. The sample records about 470,000 distinct CDR3 sequences, roughly 17% being singletons. Time point specified: newly diagnosed GD, antithyroid drugs for less than 3 months. The authors made the TCR library using RNA they extracted from PBMCs. In addition, the sample was reused for a study of T cells in Graves' hyperthyroidism and ophthalmopathy.

The input for sequencing was peripheral blood mononuclear cells (PBMCs), taken at new diagnosis, from a patient treated with antithyroid drugs. Receptor source: a man in his forties with Graves disease.

This clonotype occurred a few times. The J gene is TRBJ1-1, the V gene TRBV20-1, with no clear D. The V and J ends lost 3 bases and 6 bases respectively, with 14 bases between them. The CDR3 runs 13 residues. The germline V gene encodes CDR1 DFQATT and CDR2 SNEGSKA (reference sequence). The CDR3 DNA sequence: TGCAGTGCTAGTCGCCCCGAGGGCCCTGAAGCTTTCTTT. It is translated as CSASRPEGPEAFF.

This clonotype was picked up many times. CDR3 nucleotide sequence: TGTGCCAGCACCGGTCCAAACACCGGGGAGCTGTTTTTT. This sequence encodes CASTGPNTGELFF. The V gene is TRBV28, the J gene TRBJ2-2; the D is unclear. The V and J ends lost 7 bases and 2 bases respectively, with 8 bases between them. Germline CDR1 and CDR2: MDHEN and SYDVKM. The CDR3 has 13 amino acids.

This clonotype occurred many times. The J gene is TRBJ2-5, the V gene TRBV7-9, with 9 bases lining up with TRBD1. The V segment lost 7 bases and the J segment 6 bases; nucleotides outside the gene matches: 12. The germline V gene encodes CDR1 SEHNR and CDR2 FQNEAQ (reference sequence). The CDR3 is made up of 15 amino acids. CDR3: CASTLTGGGRKTQYF. The DNA for the CDR3 is TGTGCCAGCACCCTAACAGGGGGCGGACGGAAGACCCAGTACTTC.

The chain couples TRBV28 to TRBJ2-2; 15 bases match TRBD2. The CDR3 runs 16 residues. V gave up 4 bases and J gave up 6 bases; unmatched junction bases: 3. From germline, CDR1 is MDHEN and CDR2 SYDVKM. CDR3 sequence reads: CASSWTSGRAAGELFF. In DNA form, the CDR3 reads TGTGCCAGCAGTTGGACTAGCGGGAGGGCCGCCGGGGAGCTGTTTTTT.

This clonotype has a handful of counts. This chain links TRBV28 with TRBJ2-7; 7 nucleotides agree with TRBD1. This CDR3 spans 15 amino acids. The germline V gene has CDR1 MDHEN and CDR2 SYDVKM. Trimming at V came to 3 bases and at J to 3 bases, leaving 8 bases not matched to a gene. CDR3 sequence (DNA): TGTGCCAGCAGTTTGGCCGGGACAGCCTTCTACGAGCAGTACTTC. Its protein product is CASSLAGTAFYEQYF.

This clonotype appeared many times. The V gene is TRBV2, the J gene TRBJ1-1; 8 bases align to TRBD1. V lost 5 bases and J lost 4; bases outside the gene matches: 6. This CDR3 contains 14 residues. Per germline, CDR1 SNHLY and CDR2 FYNNEI. The CDR3 DNA sequence: TGTGCCAGCAGTCGACAGGGGCGAAGCACTGAAGCTTTCTTT. Its protein is CASSRQGRSTEAFF. Full variable domain (remainder filled in from reference TRBV2 and TRBJ1-1): EPEVTQTPSHQVTQMGQEVILRCVPISNHLYFYWYRQILGQKVEFLVSFYNNEISEKSEIFDDQFSVERPDGSNFTLKIRSTKLEDSAMYFCASSRQGRSTEAFFGQGTRLTVV.

This clonotype has a count of ten or more. J is TRBJ2-2 and V is TRBV5-1; 15 bases map to TRBD2. This CDR3 is built from 17 residues. V lost 6 bases to trimming and J lost 4 bases; unmatched junction nucleotides: 7. Germline V lookup: CDR1 SGHRS, CDR2 YFSETQ. CDR3 in amino acids: CASTGLAGGIGTGELFF. In DNA form, the CDR3 reads TGCGCCAGCACGGGACTAGCGGGAGGTATAGGCACCGGGGAGCTGTTTTTT.

There are a few counts of this clonotype. This chain joins TRBV5-4 and TRBJ2-3; D may match TRBD1 or TRBD2 (5 bases each). From germline, CDR1 is SGHNT and CDR2 YYREEE (reference sequence). Trimming shortened V by 0 bases and J by 3 bases, and 11 bases separated the two germline ends. The CDR3 sequence is 15 residues long. CDR3 protein: CASSLDGTATDTQYF. In nucleotides, the CDR3 is TGTGCCAGCAGCTTGGACGGGACGGCTACAGATACGCAGTATTTT.

Concerning this clonotype: The junction does not match germline at one end; this may be a read error. The V and J genes are TRBV25-1 and TRBJ2-7; 7 nucleotides match TRBD1. The CDR3 runs 14 residues. In germline, CDR1 is MGHDK, CDR2 SYGVNS. The CDR3 DNA reads as TGTACCAGCAGTGGAACAGGGGCGGCCTACGAGCAGTACTTC. Its translation is CTSSGTGAAYEQYF.

The chain carries TRBV28 and TRBJ1-5; a weak D match, TRBD1 (6 bases). CDR3 length: 15 residues. V was pared by 3 bases and J by 1 base, with 10 bases between. Germline V gives CDR1 MDHEN, CDR2 SYDVKM. The CDR3 spells CASSLTQGSNQPQHF. The CDR3 DNA reads TGTGCCAGCAGTTTGACGCAGGGGAGCAATCAGCCCCAGCATTTT.

This clonotype appeared many times. The gene calls are TRBV15 and TRBJ2-1, with 9 bases lining up with TRBD2. The trim removed 3 bases at V and 4 bases at J, leaving 1 base unmatched. Germline CDR1 reads LNHNV; CDR2 reads YYDKDF (reference sequence). CDR3 length equals 14 residues. CDR3 protein: CATSSAGGYNEQFF. CDR3 nucleotide sequence: TGTGCCACCAGCAGCGCGGGAGGGTACAATGAGCAGTTCTTC.

In this sample, this clonotype turned up a few times. V and J are TRBV6-2 or TRBV6-3 and TRBJ2-3; maybe TRBD1 (5 bases). The V and J ends lost 0 bases and 3 bases respectively, with 10 bases between them. Per the germline V gene, CDR1 is MNHEY and CDR2 is SVGEGT. The CDR3 spans 15 residues. The CDR3 DNA is TGTGCCAGCAGTTACTCGAGGAAGGGGACAGATACGCAGTATTTT. Encoded protein: CASSYSRKGTDTQYF.

This chain links TRBV29-1 with TRBJ2-3; TRBD1 matches 10 bases. In germline, CDR1 is SQVTM, CDR2 ANQGSEA. V lost 3 bases and J lost 7; bases outside the gene matches: 13. This CDR3 has 16 amino acids. The CDR3 nucleotides are TGCAGCGTTGAGTTATTAAGGGACAGGGGATTAAATACGCAGTATTTT. The encoded protein is CSVELLRDRGLNTQYF.

This clonotype was recorded at least ten times. This chain joins TRBV12-3 or TRBV12-4 and TRBJ2-3; maybe TRBD1 (6 bases). This CDR3 is built from 16 residues. Trimming removed 5 bases from V and 0 bases from J, with 15 bases in between. The CDR3 reads CASSPQGTPSTDTQYF. As DNA, the CDR3 is TGTGCCAGCAGTCCCCAGGGGACCCCTAGCACAGATACGCAGTATTTT.